Listed below are T cell receptor beta chains from one sample, sequenced in a study of shared clonotypes between healthy human individuals. This table comes from immunoSEQ multiplex PCR, and its TCRdb copy is limited to in-frame clones, with some not included. Here the sample spans under 1 million clones, around 92% being singletons. The sequenced sample consisted of naive CD8+ T cells sorted from blood. The receptors stem from a man in his thirties or forties in good health. Each CDR3 is given with its conserved first and last residue. The D gene is left open where the match is weak. Size tells how often a clone was seen (once, few, many) or the class of an expanded clone, and some rows leave it out.

v_call,clone_size,d_call,j_call,cdr3_aa,cdr3_nt
TRBV19,NA,NA,TRBJ2-1,CASSTGPTGKTYNEQFF,TGTGCCAGTAGTACCGGGCCTACAGGGAAGACCTACAATGAGCAGTTCTTC
TRBV6-1,NA,TRBD2,TRBJ2-1,CASKRTSGSYNEQFF,TGTGCCAGCAAACGGACTAGCGGGAGTTACAATGAGCAGTTCTTC
TRBV7-3,NA,NA,TRBJ2-7,CASSFNPGYEQYF,TGTGCCAGCAGCTTTAACCCAGGCTACGAGCAGTACTTC
TRBV28,NA,NA,TRBJ1-1,CASSLMNTEAFF,TGTGCCAGCAGTCTTATGAACACTGAAGCTTTCTTT
TRBV6-4,NA,TRBD2,TRBJ2-1,CASRPDSGSSYGEQFF,TGTGCCAGCAGACCAGATAGCGGGAGCTCCTACGGGGAGCAGTTCTTC
TRBV27,NA,TRBD2,TRBJ2-2,CASSLVSVAGTGELFF,TGTGCCAGCAGTTTGGTTTCGGTAGCGGGGACCGGGGAGCTGTTTTTT
TRBV28,NA,NA,TRBJ2-5,CASRKRTTSAETQYF,TGTGCCAGCAGGAAAAGAACTACATCAGCAGAGACCCAGTACTTC
TRBV10-1,NA,TRBD2,TRBJ2-1,CASSEGQRENYNEQFF,TGCGCCAGCAGCGAGGGGCAGCGGGAGAACTACAATGAGCAGTTCTTC
TRBV7-2,NA,NA,TRBJ1-3,CASSFSDSGNTIYF,TGTGCCAGCAGCTTTTCAGACTCTGGAAACACCATATATTTT
TRBV4-1,NA,TRBD1,TRBJ2-7,CASSGTADYEQYF,TGCGCCAGCTCCGGGACAGCAGACTACGAGCAGTACTTC
TRBV9,NA,TRBD2,TRBJ2-1,CASSVGAGGSNEQFF,TGTGCCAGCAGCGTAGGAGCGGGAGGTTCCAATGAGCAGTTCTTC
TRBV2,NA,NA,TRBJ2-7,CASSPPWGNYEQYF,TGTGCCAGCAGCCCCCCGTGGGGGAACTACGAGCAGTACTTC
TRBV10-3,NA,NA,TRBJ2-7,CAISGQVLSYEQYF,TGTGCCATCAGTGGGCAGGTGTTATCCTACGAGCAGTACTTC
TRBV5-6,NA,NA,TRBJ2-2,CASSSTGELFF,TGTGCCAGCAGCAGCACTGGGGAGCTGTTTTTT
TRBV6-1,NA,TRBD2,TRBJ2-1,CASGGLAAYNEQFF,TGTGCCAGCGGGGGACTAGCGGCCTACAATGAGCAGTTCTTC
TRBV27,once,TRBD2,TRBJ2-3,CASSLTTSGGTDTQYF,TGTGCCAGCAGTTTAACGACTAGCGGGGGCACAGATACGCAGTATTTT
TRBV7-2,once,TRBD1,TRBJ1-2,CASSLGPGGMVGYTF,TGTGCCAGCAGCTTAGGGCCAGGGGGGATGGTCGGCTACACCTTC
TRBV28,NA,TRBD1,TRBJ1-5,CASSLFGTAYSNQPQHF,TGTGCCAGCAGTTTGTTTGGGACAGCTTATAGCAATCAGCCCCAGCATTTT
TRBV7-9,NA,TRBD1,TRBJ2-7,CASSSKQGLREQYF,TGTGCCAGCAGCTCGAAACAGGGGTTGAGAGAGCAGTACTTC
TRBV4-3,NA,NA,TRBJ1-4,CASSQERSTGRGEKLFF,TGCGCCAGCAGCCAAGAAAGATCGACAGGTCGGGGTGAAAAACTGTTTTTT
TRBV14,once,TRBD2,TRBJ2-5,CASSEAGTSGRGETQYF,TGTGCCAGCAGCGAAGCGGGGACTAGCGGGAGGGGAGAGACCCAGTACTTC
TRBV27,NA,NA,TRBJ2-3,CASVPQGADTSDTQYF,TGTGCCAGCGTTCCACAGGGAGCCGATACTTCAGATACGCAGTATTTT
TRBV29-1,NA,TRBD2,TRBJ2-5,CSAELAEQETQYF,TGCAGCGCCGAACTAGCGGAACAAGAGACCCAGTACTTC
TRBV9,NA,TRBD2,TRBJ2-2,CASSRAREGQGELFF,TGTGCCAGCAGCAGAGCGCGGGAGGGCCAAGGGGAGCTGTTTTTT
TRBV19,NA,NA,TRBJ2-7,CASSIVQGVEQYF,TGTGCCAGTAGTATAGTGCAGGGTGTCGAGCAGTACTTC
TRBV5-6,NA,NA,TRBJ2-3,CASRGWIGRDTQYF,TGTGCCAGCCGAGGGTGGATTGGGAGAGATACGCAGTATTTT
TRBV2,NA,NA,TRBJ1-1,CASSPPLARTEAFF,TGTGCCAGCAGTCCGCCGCTAGCCAGGACTGAAGCTTTCTTT
TRBV28,NA,TRBD1,TRBJ2-7,CASSLPSQGADYEQYF,TGTGCCAGCAGTTTACCCTCCCAGGGGGCAGACTACGAGCAGTACTTC
TRBV7-9,NA,TRBD1,TRBJ2-7,CASSKTSGTGVYEQYF,TGTGCCAGCAGCAAAACGTCCGGGACAGGGGTCTACGAGCAGTACTTC
TRBV4-3,NA,NA,TRBJ1-4,CASSQDGGVSEKLFF,TGCGCCAGCAGCCAAGATGGAGGGGTATCGGAAAAACTGTTTTTT
TRBV7-9,NA,NA,TRBJ2-7,CASSRAYEQYF,TGTGCCAGCAGCCGCGCCTACGAGCAGTACTTC
TRBV7-2,NA,TRBD2,TRBJ2-3,CASSLEGLAIGTDTQYF,TGTGCCAGCAGCTTAGAAGGACTAGCGATCGGCACAGATACGCAGTATTTT
TRBV5-1,NA,TRBD2,TRBJ2-5,CASSWGLVDWETQYF,TGCGCCAGCAGCTGGGGACTAGTCGATTGGGAGACCCAGTACTTC
TRBV27,NA,TRBD2,TRBJ2-7,CASSIQGGSYEQYF,TGTGCCAGCAGTATCCAGGGAGGGTCCTACGAGCAGTACTTC
TRBV10-2,NA,NA,TRBJ2-7,CASGDYPYGEQYF,TGCGCCAGCGGGGATTACCCTTACGGCGAGCAGTACTTC
TRBV2,once,TRBD2,TRBJ2-7,CASSVPPASGRLGRPYEQYF,TGTGCCAGCAGTGTGCCCCCAGCTAGCGGGAGGCTAGGGAGACCCTACGAGCAGTACTTC
TRBV6-5,NA,NA,TRBJ2-7,CASSYTQGGTIYEQYF,TGTGCCAGCAGTTACACCCAGGGTGGGACCATCTATGAGCAGTACTTC
TRBV27,NA,NA,TRBJ2-7,CASSLGRLGEQYF,TGTGCCAGCAGTTTAGGGAGGCTGGGCGAGCAGTACTTC
TRBV5-4,NA,NA,TRBJ2-5,CASSLGLEDETQYF,TGTGCCAGCAGCTTGGGACTAGAGGACGAGACCCAGTACTTC
TRBV13,NA,NA,TRBJ2-3,CASSEDSGSTDTQYF,TGTGCCAGCAGCGAAGATAGCGGTAGCACAGATACGCAGTATTTT
TRBV15,NA,NA,TRBJ2-1,CATSRGSGEIDEQFF,TGTGCCACCAGCAGAGGCTCGGGAGAGATCGATGAGCAGTTCTTC
TRBV15,once,NA,TRBJ2-5,CAIQSQNQETQYF,TGTGCCATACAGTCCCAAAATCAAGAGACCCAGTACTTC
TRBV6-1,NA,NA,TRBJ1-1,CASSADWVWTEAFF,TGTGCCAGCAGTGCGGACTGGGTATGGACTGAAGCTTTCTTT
TRBV6-1,NA,NA,TRBJ2-1,CASSEDLWGYIDNEQFF,TGTGCCAGCAGTGAAGATCTTTGGGGTTACATCGACAATGAGCAGTTCTTC
TRBV7-8,NA,NA,TRBJ2-5,CASRHPEGDQETQYF,TGTGCCAGCAGACACCCAGAGGGGGACCAAGAGACCCAGTACTTC
TRBV15,NA,NA,TRBJ2-2,CATSRTRSNTGELFF,TGTGCCACCAGCAGAACGAGGTCCAACACCGGGGAGCTGTTTTTT
TRBV7-9,few,NA,TRBJ2-7,CASSLPSSYEQYF,TGTGCCAGCAGCTTACCCAGCTCCTACGAGCAGTACTTC
TRBV23-1,NA,NA,TRBJ1-5,CASSQSIRRSNQPQHF,TGCGCCAGCAGTCAATCGATCAGGAGGAGCAATCAGCCCCAGCATTTT
TRBV29-1,NA,NA,TRBJ1-4,CSVVEGGNEKLFF,TGCAGCGTTGTTGAAGGGGGGAATGAAAAACTGTTTTTT
TRBV7-9,NA,TRBD1,TRBJ1-4,CASTTGVDEKLFF,TGTGCCTCAACCACAGGGGTAGATGAAAAACTGTTTTTT
TRBV11-2,NA,TRBD2,TRBJ2-7,CASSLEYLAGAYEQYF,TGTGCCAGCAGCTTAGAGTACCTAGCGGGAGCCTACGAGCAGTACTTC
TRBV7-7,NA,NA,TRBJ2-5,CASSLLFDLFQETQYF,TGTGCCAGCAGCTTACTTTTCGACTTATTCCAAGAGACCCAGTACTTC
TRBV14,once,TRBD1,TRBJ2-2,CASSQLGQIAGELFF,TGTGCCAGCAGCCAGCTGGGACAGATCGCCGGGGAGCTGTTTTTT
TRBV15,NA,TRBD1,TRBJ1-1,CATSRDNDRDAEAFF,TGTGCCACCAGCAGAGATAACGACAGGGATGCTGAAGCTTTCTTT
TRBV29-1,NA,NA,TRBJ2-5,CSVDDVGINQETQYF,TGCAGCGTTGACGATGTTGGAATAAACCAAGAGACCCAGTACTTC
TRBV29-1,NA,NA,TRBJ2-2,CSVGRSSTGELFF,TGCAGCGTTGGACGATCCAGCACCGGGGAGCTGTTTTTT
TRBV11-3,NA,NA,TRBJ1-4,CASSSGLGEKLFF,TGTGCCAGCAGCTCGGGACTTGGGGAAAAACTGTTTTTT